These T cell receptor beta chains were read from a single sample in a study of blood T cell repertoires in COVID-19. This table comes from immunoSEQ multiplex PCR, and its TCRdb copy is limited to in-frame clones, with some not included. The sample has around 190,000 clones, roughly nine tenths seen once. Sample: peripheral blood. The receptor source for this set is a man aged 65 to 85 with active or convalescent COVID-19. Each CDR3 is given with its conserved first and last residue. A D gene is named only where the DNA matches it firmly. Clone size, where shown, is once, few, many, or a class for clones that have expanded.

d_gene: .; v_gene: TRBV5-1; j_gene: TRBJ2-3; abundance: .; CDR3nt: TGCGCCAGCAGCTTCCTTGCGGGCCACACCACAGATACGCAGTATTTT; CDR3aa: CASSFLAGHTTDTQYF
d_gene: .; v_gene: TRBV5-1; j_gene: TRBJ1-1; abundance: .; CDR3nt: TGCGCCAGCAGCTCGAATACAGGGAACGCTGAAGCTTTCTTT; CDR3aa: CASSSNTGNAEAFF
d_gene: TRBD1; v_gene: TRBV7-9; j_gene: TRBJ1-4; abundance: .; CDR3nt: TGTGCCAGCAGCTTAGCTATTGGACAGGGCCTAAATGAAAAACTGTTTTTT; CDR3aa: CASSLAIGQGLNEKLFF
d_gene: TRBD1; v_gene: TRBV30; j_gene: TRBJ2-7; abundance: .; CDR3nt: TGTGCCTGGAAGTGGGACAGGGGGCCCCCCTACGAGCAGTACTTC; CDR3aa: CAWKWDRGPPYEQYF
d_gene: TRBD2; v_gene: TRBV3-1/TRBV3-2; j_gene: TRBJ2-2; abundance: once; CDR3nt: TGTGCCAGCAGCCTCGGTCAGACTAGCGGGAGTAGGGAGCTGTTTTTT; CDR3aa: CASSLGQTSGSRELFF
d_gene: .; v_gene: TRBV5-4; j_gene: TRBJ1-6; abundance: .; CDR3nt: TGTGCCAGCAGCCCCAACCGCGATCCACCCCTCCACTTT; CDR3aa: CASSPNRDPPLHF
d_gene: .; v_gene: TRBV7-9; j_gene: TRBJ2-2; abundance: few; CDR3nt: TGTGCCAGCAGCGCAAGGGACACTCCCACCGGGGAGCTGTTTTTT; CDR3aa: CASSARDTPTGELFF
d_gene: TRBD2; v_gene: TRBV19; j_gene: TRBJ2-1; abundance: .; CDR3nt: TGTGCCAGTAGTCCTCCCTCCGGGACTAGCGGCTACAATGAGCAGTTCTTC; CDR3aa: CASSPPSGTSGYNEQFF
d_gene: TRBD2; v_gene: TRBV2; j_gene: TRBJ2-7; abundance: .; CDR3nt: TGTGCCAGCACACGGCGGGGGACCTCCGTGGAGCAGTACTTC; CDR3aa: CASTRRGTSVEQYF
d_gene: .; v_gene: TRBV2; j_gene: TRBJ2-7; abundance: .; CDR3nt: TGTGCCAGCTTACGTGGGTGGCGGGGTACCTACGAGCAGTACTTC; CDR3aa: CASLRGWRGTYEQYF